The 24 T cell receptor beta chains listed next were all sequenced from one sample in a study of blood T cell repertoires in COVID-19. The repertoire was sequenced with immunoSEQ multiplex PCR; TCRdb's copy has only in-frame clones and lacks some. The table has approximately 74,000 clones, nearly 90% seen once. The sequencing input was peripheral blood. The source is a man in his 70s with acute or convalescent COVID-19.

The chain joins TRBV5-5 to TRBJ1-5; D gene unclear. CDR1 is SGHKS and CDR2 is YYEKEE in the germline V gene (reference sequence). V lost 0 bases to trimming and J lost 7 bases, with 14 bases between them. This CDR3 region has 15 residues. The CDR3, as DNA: TGTGCCAGCAGCTTGGCCGGGGTGGGTGACCAGCCCCAGCATTTT. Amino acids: CASSLAGVGDQPQHF.

The CDR3 DNA reads as TGTGCCAGCAGTTACGGCCCAGGGGCGGACAATCAGCCCCAGCATTTT. It specifies CASSYGPGADNQPQHF. This chain uses TRBV6-2 or TRBV6-3 with TRBJ1-5, with a possible D match to TRBD1 (6 bases). Germline V CDR1 and CDR2: MNHEY, SVGEGT. Trimming took 2 bases from V and 3 from J, leaving 14 bases between them. This CDR3 has 16 residues.

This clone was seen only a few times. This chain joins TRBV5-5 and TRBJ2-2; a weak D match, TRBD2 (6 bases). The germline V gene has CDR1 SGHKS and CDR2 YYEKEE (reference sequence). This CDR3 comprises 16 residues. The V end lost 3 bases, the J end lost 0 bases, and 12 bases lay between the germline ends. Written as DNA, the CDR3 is TGTGCCAGCAGCTGGTCCGGAGGGCCGAACACCGGGGAGCTGTTTTTT. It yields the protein CASSWSGGPNTGELFF.

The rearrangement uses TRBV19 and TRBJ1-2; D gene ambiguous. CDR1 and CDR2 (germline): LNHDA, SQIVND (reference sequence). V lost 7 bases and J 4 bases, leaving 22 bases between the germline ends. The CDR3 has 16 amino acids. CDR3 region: CASTQKEGSVTYGYTF. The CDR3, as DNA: TGTGCCAGTACCCAGAAGGAGGGCTCCGTTACCTATGGCTACACCTTC.

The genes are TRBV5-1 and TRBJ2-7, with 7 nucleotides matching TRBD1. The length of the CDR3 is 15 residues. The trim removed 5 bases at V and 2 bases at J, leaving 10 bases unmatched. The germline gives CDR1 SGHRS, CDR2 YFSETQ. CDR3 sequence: CASRAEGAPTYEQYF. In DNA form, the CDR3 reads TGCGCCAGCAGGGCTGAGGGGGCCCCGACCTACGAGCAGTACTTC.

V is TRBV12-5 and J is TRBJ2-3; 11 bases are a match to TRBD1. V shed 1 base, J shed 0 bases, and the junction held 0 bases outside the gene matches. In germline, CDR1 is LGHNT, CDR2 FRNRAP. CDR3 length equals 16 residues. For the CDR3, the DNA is TGTGCTAGTGGTTTGGGGGACAGGGGGAGCACAGATACGCAGTATTTT. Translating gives CASGLGDRGSTDTQYF.

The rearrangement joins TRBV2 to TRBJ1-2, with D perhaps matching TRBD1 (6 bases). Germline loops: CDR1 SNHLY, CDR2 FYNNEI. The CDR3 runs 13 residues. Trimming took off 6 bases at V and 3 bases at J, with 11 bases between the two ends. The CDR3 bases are TGTGCCAGCAGCATAGGGGGTGACTATGGCTACACCTTC. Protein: CASSIGGDYGYTF.

The CDR3 DNA reads TGCGCCAGCAGCTTGGGACGGGCTAATGAAAAACTGTTTTTT. Protein sequence: CASSLGRANEKLFF. The chain is built from TRBV5-1 and TRBJ1-4; D is ambiguous. Per germline, CDR1 SGHRS and CDR2 YFSETQ. This CDR3 has 14 residues. V gave up 0 bases and J gave up 3 bases, with 6 bases separating them.

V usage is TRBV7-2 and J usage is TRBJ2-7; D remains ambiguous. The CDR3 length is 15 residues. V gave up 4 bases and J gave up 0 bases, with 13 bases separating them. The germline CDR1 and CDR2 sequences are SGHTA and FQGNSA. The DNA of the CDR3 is TGTGCCAGCAGCTCCCAGCGCACCAACTCCTACGAGCAGTACTTC. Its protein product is CASSSQRTNSYEQYF.

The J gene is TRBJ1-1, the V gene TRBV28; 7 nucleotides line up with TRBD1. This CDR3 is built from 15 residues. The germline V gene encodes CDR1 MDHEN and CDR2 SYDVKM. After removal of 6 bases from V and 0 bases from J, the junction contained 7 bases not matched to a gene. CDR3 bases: TGTGCCAGCAGCTCGGGACAGTACATGAACACTGAAGCTTTCTTT. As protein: CASSSGQYMNTEAFF.

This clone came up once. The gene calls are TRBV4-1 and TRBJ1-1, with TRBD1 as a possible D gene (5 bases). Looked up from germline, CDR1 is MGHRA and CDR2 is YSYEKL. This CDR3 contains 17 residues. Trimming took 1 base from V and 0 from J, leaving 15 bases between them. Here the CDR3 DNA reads TGCGCCAGCAGCCAAGGAAAAACAGGAACCGTGAACACTGAAGCTTTCTTT. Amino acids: CASSQGKTGTVNTEAFF.

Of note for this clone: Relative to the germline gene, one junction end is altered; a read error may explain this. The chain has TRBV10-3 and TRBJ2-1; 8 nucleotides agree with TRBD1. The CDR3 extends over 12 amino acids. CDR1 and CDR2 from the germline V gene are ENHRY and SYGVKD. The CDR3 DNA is TGTGCCATCAGTGGGCCAGGGGGCGGGACTCTCTTC. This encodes CAISGPGGGTLF.

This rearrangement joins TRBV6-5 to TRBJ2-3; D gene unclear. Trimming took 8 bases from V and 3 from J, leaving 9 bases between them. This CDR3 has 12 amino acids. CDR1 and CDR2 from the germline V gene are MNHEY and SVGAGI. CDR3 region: CASGIKTDTQYF. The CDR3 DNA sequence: TGTGCCAGCGGCATAAAGACAGATACGCAGTATTTT.

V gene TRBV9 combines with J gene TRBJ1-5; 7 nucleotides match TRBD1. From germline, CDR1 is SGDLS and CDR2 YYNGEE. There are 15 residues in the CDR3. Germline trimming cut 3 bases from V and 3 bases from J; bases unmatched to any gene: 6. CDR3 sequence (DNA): TGTGCCAGCAGCGAGGGGGCAGATTTCAATCAGCCCCAGCATTTT. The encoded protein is CASSEGADFNQPQHF.

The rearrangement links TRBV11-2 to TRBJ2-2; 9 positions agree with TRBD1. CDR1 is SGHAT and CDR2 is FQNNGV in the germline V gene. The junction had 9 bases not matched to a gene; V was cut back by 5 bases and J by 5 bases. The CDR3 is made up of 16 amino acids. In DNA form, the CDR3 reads TGTGCCAGCAGCCCTAGGACAGGGGAAGGTACCGGGGAGCTGTTTTTT. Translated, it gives CASSPRTGEGTGELFF.

CDR3 sequence (DNA): TGTGCCAGCAGTGAAAGCTCGGGACAGTGGTTCGAAAAACTGTTTTTT. Its translation: CASSESSGQWFEKLFF. The rearrangement joins TRBV2 to TRBJ1-4, with 7 bases that match TRBD1. Germline V CDR1 and CDR2: SNHLY, FYNNEI. V lost 2 bases and J lost 8; bases outside the gene matches: 11. The CDR3 covers 16 residues.

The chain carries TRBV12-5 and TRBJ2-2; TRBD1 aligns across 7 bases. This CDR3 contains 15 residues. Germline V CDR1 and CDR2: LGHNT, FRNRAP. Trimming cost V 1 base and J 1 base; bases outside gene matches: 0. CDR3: CASGLGQGNTGELFF. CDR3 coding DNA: TGTGCTAGTGGTTTGGGACAGGGGAACACCGGGGAGCTGTTTTTT.

The CDR3 region is CATSDLRRQFEVRVDTQYF. The CDR3 DNA is TGTGCCACCAGTGATTTAAGGAGACAGTTCGAGGTACGGGTAGATACGCAGTATTTT. The chain joins TRBV24-1 to TRBJ2-3; possible D gene TRBD1, 5 bases. The CDR3 runs 19 residues. The V and J ends lost 1 base and 5 bases respectively, with 24 bases between them. From germline, CDR1 is KGHDR and CDR2 SFDVKD.

CDR3 region: CASSSGVGYTF. The CDR3 DNA reads TGTGCCAGCAGCTCAGGGGTAGGCTACACCTTC. This chain uses TRBV5-6 with TRBJ1-2; possible D gene TRBD1, 6 bases. Germline V gene data show CDR1 as SGHDT and CDR2 as YYEEEE. V lost 3 bases and J 8 bases, leaving 8 bases between the germline ends. The CDR3 has 11 amino acids.

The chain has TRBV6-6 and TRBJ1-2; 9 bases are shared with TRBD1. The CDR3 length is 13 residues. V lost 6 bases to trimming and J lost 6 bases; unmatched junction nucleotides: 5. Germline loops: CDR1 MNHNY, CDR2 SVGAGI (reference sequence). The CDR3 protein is CASRRDREDGYTF. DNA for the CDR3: TGTGCCAGCAGAAGGGACAGGGAGGATGGCTACACCTTC.

CDR3 loop: CATSPDRAENSPLHF. CDR3 nucleotide sequence: TGTGCCACCAGTCCGGACAGGGCAGAAAATTCACCCCTCCACTTT. V usage is TRBV15 and J usage is TRBJ1-6; 8 bases align to TRBD1. Looked up from germline, CDR1 is LNHNV and CDR2 is YYDKDF (reference sequence). This CDR3 has 15 residues. The V and J ends lost 6 bases and 7 bases, in that order; junction bases with no gene match: 8.

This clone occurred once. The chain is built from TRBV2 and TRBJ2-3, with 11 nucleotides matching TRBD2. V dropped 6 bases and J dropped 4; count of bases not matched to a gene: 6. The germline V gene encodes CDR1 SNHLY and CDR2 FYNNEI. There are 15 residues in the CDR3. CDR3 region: CASRQGLAASDTQYF. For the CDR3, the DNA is TGTGCCAGCAGGCAGGGACTAGCGGCCTCAGATACGCAGTATTTT. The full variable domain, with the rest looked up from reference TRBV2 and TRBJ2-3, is EPEVTQTPSHQVTQMGQEVILRCVPISNHLYFYWYRQILGQKVEFLVSFYNNEISEKSEIFDDQFSVERPDGSNFTLKIRSTKLEDSAMYFCASRQGLAASDTQYFGPGTRLTVL.

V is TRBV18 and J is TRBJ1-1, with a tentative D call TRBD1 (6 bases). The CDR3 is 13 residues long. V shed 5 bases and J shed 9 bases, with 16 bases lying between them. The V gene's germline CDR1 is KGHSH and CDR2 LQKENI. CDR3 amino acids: CASSELRDTQAFF. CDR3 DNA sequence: TGTGCCAGCTCAGAGTTACGGGACACCCAAGCTTTCTTT.

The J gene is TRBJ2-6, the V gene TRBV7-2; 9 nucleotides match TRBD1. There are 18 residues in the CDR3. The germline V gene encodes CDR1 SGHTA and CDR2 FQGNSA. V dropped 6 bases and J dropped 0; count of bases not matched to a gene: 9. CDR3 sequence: CASRSPGQGPSGANVLTF. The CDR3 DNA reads TGTGCCAGCAGATCACCGGGACAGGGCCCCTCTGGGGCCAACGTCCTGACTTTC.